The 26 T cell receptor beta chains below come from one sample, sequenced in a study of preoperative IRX-2 immunotherapy in early breast cancer. Treatment indicated: preoperative locoregional IRX-2 cytokine immunotherapy. Only in-frame clones appear in the TCRdb table, and some are missing; sequencing was by immunoSEQ multiplex PCR. This table holds some 99,000 clones, roughly 90% found once. The sequenced sample was tumor tissue, obtained after IRX-2 immunotherapy. These receptors were taken from a human donor with breast cancer.

The chain combines TRBV11-3 with TRBJ1-2, with D uncertain. V was pared by 5 bases and J by 0 bases, with 13 bases between. CDR3 length: 15 amino acids. CDR1 SGHNT and CDR2 YENEEA come from the germline V gene. The CDR3 protein is CASSGKAQANYGYTF. The CDR3 nucleotides read TGTGCCAGCAGCGGGAAGGCGCAGGCTAACTATGGCTACACCTTC.

This clone occurred many times. V and J are TRBV12-5 and TRBJ2-7; 11 nucleotides agree with TRBD1. Germline values: CDR1 LGHNT, CDR2 FRNRAP. This CDR3 spans 17 amino acids. With V trimmed by 3 bases and J by 3 bases, 10 bases remained unmatched. CDR3 nucleotide sequence: TGTGCTAGTGGTTTACCCATCTCCGGGACAGGGGGCTACGAGCAGTACTTC. Translating gives CASGLPISGTGGYEQYF.

The CDR3 sequence is CASSLGARGASDTQYF. For the CDR3, the DNA is TGTGCCAGCAGCTTAGGGGCCAGGGGCGCTTCAGATACGCAGTATTTT. This rearrangement joins TRBV7-8 to TRBJ2-3; possibly TRBD1 for D (6 bases). Trimming left V 1 base short and J 4 bases short, with 15 bases between. The CDR3 consists of 16 residues. Germline V gene lookup returns CDR1 SGHVS and CDR2 FQNEAQ.

This chain uses TRBV7-4 with TRBJ2-1, with no clear D. Germline V gives CDR1 SGHVT, CDR2 SQSDAQ. The CDR3 is 13 amino acids. Trimming took 2 bases from V and 5 from J, leaving 7 bases between them. Here the CDR3 DNA reads TGTGCCAGCAGCTTAAACCGCGACAATGAGCAGTTCTTC. Its protein is CASSLNRDNEQFF.

This clone was seen just once. V usage is TRBV28 and J usage is TRBJ2-4; maybe TRBD2 (5 bases). The CDR3 extends over 15 amino acids. The V gene lost 7 bases and the J gene lost 1 base, with 14 bases spanning the gap. CDR1 is MDHEN, CDR2 SYDVKM, per germline. The CDR3 DNA sequence: TGTGCCAGCACCGCCGGGCGGGCGGCCAAAAACATTCAGTACTTC. Amino acid sequence: CASTAGRAAKNIQYF.

The chain employs TRBV11-3 and TRBJ2-7; TRBD1 matches at 7 bases. V lost 3 bases to trimming and J lost 2 bases; unmatched junction nucleotides: 4. This CDR3 is 14 amino acids long. CDR1 is SGHNT, CDR2 YENEEA, per germline. CDR3 amino acids: CASSFRQGAYEQYF. As DNA, the CDR3 is TGTGCCAGCAGCTTCAGACAGGGCGCCTACGAGCAGTACTTC.

This clone was recorded only once. CDR3 in amino acids: CASSTAGNQPQHF. DNA of the CDR3: TGCGCCAGCAGTACTGCAGGGAATCAGCCCCAGCATTTT. This sequence joins TRBV10-2 and TRBJ1-5; possibly TRBD1 for D (5 bases). V lost 5 bases and J 4 bases, leaving 9 bases between the germline ends. The CDR3 is 13 residues long. The germline V gene encodes CDR1 WSHSY and CDR2 SAAADI.

The table lists this clone with a count of one. V and J are TRBV19 and TRBJ1-1, with TRBD1 as a possible D gene (5 bases). V lost 4 bases and J lost 4, with 10 bases in between. The length of the CDR3 is 13 residues. Germline CDR1 reads LNHDA; CDR2 reads SQIVND (reference sequence). The CDR3: CASSRVGGTEAFF. The CDR3 nucleotides are TGTGCCAGTAGTAGGGTGGGGGGCACTGAAGCTTTCTTT.

The chain recombines TRBV12-5 with TRBJ1-5; D is perhaps TRBD1 (5 bases). The CDR3 consists of 18 residues. The germline V gene has CDR1 LGHNT and CDR2 FRNRAP. Trimming shortened V by 9 bases and J by 0 bases, and 24 bases separated the two germline ends. CDR3 sequence (DNA): TGTGCTAGCCAGAATCAGCCCCAGGGAAAGTATAGCAATCAGCCCCAGCATTTT. This codes for CASQNQPQGKYSNQPQHF.

The rearrangement uses TRBV10-1 and TRBJ2-7; TRBD1 matches at 7 bases. Per germline, CDR1 WNHNN and CDR2 SYGVQD (reference sequence). The V and J ends lost 0 bases and 2 bases, in that order; junction bases with no gene match: 7. The CDR3 loop spans 16 amino acids. The CDR3 protein is CASSESWGQKAYEQYF. The CDR3 nucleotides read TGCGCCAGCAGTGAGTCGTGGGGACAGAAGGCCTACGAGCAGTACTTC.

The chain links TRBV19 to TRBJ1-1; D possibly corresponds to TRBD1 (5 bases). CDR1 is LNHDA and CDR2 is SQIVND in the germline V gene (reference sequence). V shed 5 bases and J shed 1 base, with 11 bases lying between them. The CDR3 loop spans 14 amino acids. The CDR3 reads CASSSLRANTEAFF. CDR3 coding DNA: TGTGCCAGTAGTTCCCTCAGGGCGAACACTGAAGCTTTCTTT. The entire variable domain, with the rest obtained from reference TRBV19 and TRBJ1-1, is as follows: DGGITQSPKYLFRKEGQNVTLSCEQNLNHDAMYWYRQDPGQGLRLIYYSQIVNDFQKGDIAEGYSVSREKKESFPLTVTSAQKNPTAFYLCASSSLRANTEAFFGQGTRLTVV.

This clone is a singleton in its sample. The chain has TRBV6-8 and TRBJ1-3; TRBD1 is a possible D gene (5 bases). V was pared by 2 bases and J by 0 bases, with 11 bases between. Germline V CDR1 and CDR2: MNHGY, SAAAGT. The CDR3 is made up of 16 amino acids. The CDR3 nucleotides are TGTGCCAGCAGTTACGCTGACAGCCCCTCTGGAAACACCATATATTTT. Protein product: CASSYADSPSGNTIYF.

The genes are TRBV23-1 and TRBJ2-1, with 11 nucleotides matching TRBD2. TRBV23-1 is known as an ORF, though its function is uncertain. The CDR3 extends over 15 amino acids. V trimming: 6 bases; J trimming: 4 bases; junction bases outside the gene matches: 5. CDR3 nucleotide sequence: TGCGCCAGCAGCTTACTAGCGGGAGCGTACAATGAGCAGTTCTTC. It codes for CASSLLAGAYNEQFF.

The chain combines TRBV7-1 with TRBJ1-1, with TRBD1 as a possible D gene (6 bases). TRBV7-1 is assigned to the ORF class and has an uncertain function. Deletions cut 5 bases from V and 9 bases from J, with 16 bases between. This CDR3 contains 13 residues. CDR3 protein: CASSTRSGHQAFF. CDR3 DNA sequence: TGTGCCAGCAGCACGAGATCGGGACACCAAGCTTTCTTT.

The chain is built from TRBV27 and TRBJ2-7, with 9 positions matching TRBD1. V gave up 5 bases and J gave up 5 bases; unmatched junction bases: 10. CDR1 and CDR2 (germline): MNHEY, SMNVEV (reference sequence). CDR3 length equals 15 residues. The CDR3 region is CASSLRDRDVDEQYF. The CDR3 DNA reads TGTGCCAGCAGTCTCCGGGACAGGGACGTCGACGAGCAGTACTTC.

The chain recombines TRBV19 with TRBJ2-1; 8 bases line up with TRBD1. Germline CDR1 and CDR2: LNHDA and SQIVND (reference sequence). The CDR3 contains 14 residues. J lost 4 bases, V lost 5 bases, and 4 bases had no gene match. CDR3 bases: TGTGCCAGTAGTCCGGACAGGGCGTACAATGAGCAGTTCTTC. This gives the protein CASSPDRAYNEQFF.

The V and J genes are TRBV28 and TRBJ1-1; TRBD1 might be the D (5 bases). The ends were cut back, 6 bases at V and 3 bases at J, with 17 bases in the middle. The CDR3 spans 15 residues. Germline loops: CDR1 MDHEN, CDR2 SYDVKM. The CDR3 DNA is TGTGCCAGCAGATGGGACGGGACCGAGGACACTGAAGCTTTCTTT. Translated, it gives CASRWDGTEDTEAFF.

The chain links TRBV29-1 to TRBJ2-3; 8 bases are a match to TRBD2. The CDR3 is 15 amino acids. Trimming cost V 3 bases and J 5 bases; bases outside gene matches: 10. The V gene's germline CDR1 is SQVTM and CDR2 ANQGSEA. The CDR3 DNA sequence: TGCAGCGTTGATTTGGTAGGCGGGGGGTTAGATACGCAGTATTTT. Translating gives CSVDLVGGGLDTQYF.

The rearrangement links TRBV6-8 to TRBJ1-4, with D possibly TRBD1 on 6 matching bases. Trimming stripped 10 bases from V and 6 bases from J, with 18 bases between. The length of the CDR3 is 14 residues. Germline CDR1 is MNHGY and CDR2 is SAAAGT. In nucleotides, the CDR3 is TGTGCCACTACAAAACAGGGCGGGGATGAAAAACTGTTTTTT. Translated, it gives CATTKQGGDEKLFF.

The V gene is TRBV28, the J gene TRBJ2-1; 10 positions agree with TRBD1. The CDR3 runs to 16 residues. The germline V gene encodes CDR1 MDHEN and CDR2 SYDVKM. Germline trimming cut 3 bases from V and 7 bases from J; bases unmatched to any gene: 9. The CDR3, as DNA: TGTGCCAGCAGTTTCAGTGGGGGACAGGGGATGAATGAGCAGTTCTTC. The encoded protein is CASSFSGGQGMNEQFF.

The rearrangement links TRBV19 to TRBJ2-7; 8 nucleotides agree with TRBD2. CDR3 length equals 15 residues. Germline lookup yields CDR1 LNHDA and CDR2 SQIVND (reference sequence). Trimming took 3 bases from V and 4 from J; bases not matched to a gene: 8. Written as DNA, the CDR3 is TGTGCCAGTAGTATTACTAGCGGTTATCCTTACGAGCAGTACTTC. The encoded protein is CASSITSGYPYEQYF.

V and J are TRBV6-8 and TRBJ1-6; D unclear. The V gene lost 5 bases and the J gene lost 4 bases, with 18 bases spanning the gap. Looked up from germline, CDR1 is MNHGY and CDR2 is SAAAGT. The CDR3 loop spans 17 amino acids. CDR3 residues: CASSVQPGEDYNSPLHF. In DNA, the CDR3 is TGTGCCAGCAGTGTCCAACCCGGGGAGGATTATAATTCACCCCTCCACTTT.

The chain recombines TRBV28 with TRBJ2-3, with D tentatively TRBD2 (5 bases). V lost 2 bases and J 0 bases, leaving 9 bases between the germline ends. Germline V CDR1 and CDR2: MDHEN, SYDVKM. The CDR3 length is 15 residues. CDR3 loop: CASSLERPSTDTQYF. Written as DNA, the CDR3 is TGTGCCAGCAGTTTAGAGCGGCCGAGCACAGATACGCAGTATTTT. Combining the CDR3 with reference TRBV28 and TRBJ2-3 gives the whole variable domain DVKVTQSSRYLVKRTGEKVFLECVQDMDHENMFWYRQDPGLGLRLIYFSYDVKMKEKGDIPEGYSVSREKKERFSLILESASTNQTSMYLCASSLERPSTDTQYFGPGTRLTVL.

This clone showed up just a few times. The CDR3 DNA is TGTGCCAGCAGTGATCTGGGCGGATTGACAACCTACGAGCAGTACTTC. It translates to CASSDLGGLTTYEQYF. The chain employs TRBV6-8 and TRBJ2-7; no clear D gene. CDR3 length: 16 amino acids. Germline V gene lookup returns CDR1 MNHGY and CDR2 SAAAGT. Trimming pared 5 bases from V and 2 bases from J, leaving 19 bases between.

The chain joins TRBV18 to TRBJ2-7, with 8 bases matching TRBD1. Trimming removed 1 base from V and 4 bases from J; junction bases left unmatched: 6. CDR3 length equals 15 residues. Germline CDR1 is KGHSH and CDR2 is LQKENI. CDR3 sequence (DNA): TGTGCCAGCTCACCACGGGACAGGTTGGGATACGAGCAGTACTTC. This sequence encodes CASSPRDRLGYEQYF.

V usage is TRBV5-1 and J usage is TRBJ1-5, with 7 bases aligning to TRBD1. Trimming took 2 bases from V and 1 from J; bases not matched to a gene: 3. The CDR3 spans 15 residues. Germline lookup yields CDR1 SGHRS and CDR2 YFSETQ. The CDR3 sequence is CASSLTGESNQPQHF. In DNA, the CDR3 is TGCGCCAGCAGCTTRACAGGGGAAAGCAATCAGCCCCAGCATTTT.